This T cell receptor beta chain was documented in a study of identical twins. TCRdb reprocessed the 5' RACE reads with MiXCR, giving one entry per CDR3 protein. The data hold about 200,000 distinct CDR3 sequences, with around a tenth observed a single time. Findings and caveats of the study: Invariant T cells like MAIT and iNKT could partly confound the zero-insertion analyses.

Trimming cost V 0 bases and J 1 base, with 11 bases left between them. The CDR3 consists of 15 residues. CDR1 and CDR2 (germline): DFQATT, SNEGSKA (reference sequence). For this clonotype: What it binds is not known.

The chain recombines TRBV20-1 with TRBJ2-3; possibly TRBD1 or TRBD2 for D (5 bases each). This receptor was identified in a woman aged 18 to 35 in good health. Material for sequencing was memory (CD45RO+) T cells sorted from blood. The CDR3 sequence: CSARDLRDGTDTQYF. CDR3 bases: TGCAGTGCTAGAGATTTGAGGGACGGCACAGATACGCAGTATTTT.